These 32 T cell receptor beta chains share one sample of origin, sequenced in a study of blood T cell repertoires in COVID-19. The data were produced by immunoSEQ multiplex PCR, yet TCRdb's version contains in-frame clones alone and is incomplete. The sample carries about 200,000 clones, about 90% recorded once. Sequencing was carried out using peripheral blood. These receptors all come from a man between 60 and 75 years old with active or convalescent COVID-19.

The CDR3 protein is CSVGQGASYTF. The DNA of the CDR3 is TGCAGCGTTGGACAGGGGGCAAGCTACACCTTC. This chain connects TRBV29-1 to TRBJ1-2; 10 bases agree with TRBD1. Looked up from germline, CDR1 is SQVTM and CDR2 is ANQGSEA. V dropped 4 bases and J dropped 9; count of bases not matched to a gene: 2. The CDR3 runs to 11 residues.

The gene calls are TRBV2 and TRBJ1-2; D is possibly TRBD1 (6 bases). This CDR3 contains 14 residues. Trimming removed 4 bases from V and 3 bases from J, with 12 bases in between. CDR1 SNHLY and CDR2 FYNNEI come from the germline V gene. The CDR3 nucleotides read TGTGCCAGCAGTGTTCCCAGGGGCGACTATGGCTACACCTTC. This sequence encodes CASSVPRGDYGYTF.

V usage is TRBV7-6 and J usage is TRBJ1-5, with D maybe TRBD1 (5 bases). V lost 4 bases, J lost 0 bases, and 10 bases lay in between. Germline-derived CDR1 and CDR2 are SGHVS and FNYEAQ. CDR3 length: 15 residues. CDR3 sequence reads: CASSSDSYSNQPQHF. CDR3 DNA: TGTGCCAGCAGCTCTGACAGCTATAGCAATCAGCCCCAGCATTTT.

This chain joins TRBV3-1 (or the pseudogene TRBV3-2) and TRBJ1-1, with 7 bases fitting TRBD1. CDR1 LGHDT and CDR2 YNNKEL come from the germline V gene (reference sequence). The CDR3 has 14 residues. With 4 bases clipped from V and 11 bases from J, the junction kept 13 bases outside the gene matches. This chain's CDR3 is CASSPLGTANSAFF. The CDR3 DNA reads as TGTGCCAGCAGCCCCTTAGGGACAGCCAATTCGGCTTTCTTT.

This clone has a single count. The V call is TRBV2, the J call TRBJ1-2; D call uncertain. There are 16 residues in the CDR3. The V gene's germline CDR1 is SNHLY and CDR2 FYNNEI. Trimming pared 3 bases from V and 7 bases from J, leaving 21 bases between. In DNA form, the CDR3 reads TGTGCCAGCAGTGACCACCCCCGACTCCCCGTCAGTGGCTACACCTTC. Its translation is CASSDHPRLPVSGYTF.

This clone has only one observation. V and J are TRBV19 and TRBJ1-5, with 7 bases identical to TRBD1. This CDR3 is built from 14 residues. Germline CDR1 LNHDA, CDR2 SQIVND (reference sequence). V trimming: 6 bases; J trimming: 11 bases; junction bases outside the gene matches: 13. CDR3 region: CASRGGQARLAQHF. The CDR3 nucleotides are TGTGCCAGTAGGGGCGGACAGGCTCGGTTGGCCCAGCATTTT. Variable domain in full (rest from reference TRBV19 and TRBJ1-5): DGGITQSPKYLFRKEGQNVTLSCEQNLNHDAMYWYRQDPGQGLRLIYYSQIVNDFQKGDIAEGYSVSREKKESFPLTVTSAQKNPTAFYLCASRGGQARLAQHFGDGTRLSIL.

J is TRBJ1-6 and V is TRBV27; D possibly corresponds to TRBD1 (5 bases). The CDR3 covers 14 residues. CDR1 and CDR2 (germline): MNHEY, SMNVEV (reference sequence). Trimming took off 2 bases at V and 7 bases at J, with 9 bases between the two ends. This chain's CDR3 is CASSLQGSNSPLHF. The CDR3 bases are TGTGCCAGCAGTTTACAGGGAAGCAATTCACCCCTCCACTTT.

Of note for this clone: Other DNA sequences in this sample translate to the same CDR3. The genes are TRBV19 and TRBJ1-5; 7 positions match TRBD1. Germline V CDR1 and CDR2: LNHDA, SQIVND (reference sequence). V shed 4 bases, J shed 2 bases, and the junction held 11 bases outside the gene matches. CDR3 length: 17 amino acids. The CDR3, as DNA: TGTGCCAGTAGTAAAACCCAGGGAACAGGGGGCAATCAGCCCCAGCATTTT. Its translation: CASSKTQGTGGNQPQHF.

In this sample, this clone turned up a few times. The V and J genes are TRBV5-8 and TRBJ1-2; D is ambiguous. V lost 0 bases and J lost 4, with 13 bases in between. The CDR3 spans 15 residues. Germline V gives CDR1 SGHTS, CDR2 YDEGEE. The CDR3 region has the DNA TGTGCCAGCAGCTTGGGAGGAACGAAGCCCTATGGCTACACCTTC. Translating gives CASSLGGTKPYGYTF.

This clone was seen more than once but under ten times. The chain carries TRBV7-2 and TRBJ2-7, with a possible D match to TRBD2 (5 bases). CDR1 is SGHTA and CDR2 is FQGNSA in the germline V gene. V was trimmed by 3 bases and J by 3 bases, leaving 12 bases between them. This CDR3 is built from 14 residues. The CDR3 DNA reads TGTGCCAGCAGCTTGACCTCCGGGGTCTACGAGCAGTACTTC. Amino acids: CASSLTSGVYEQYF. The full variable domain, rest sourced from reference TRBV7-2 and TRBJ2-7, is GAGVSQSPSNKVTEKGKDVELRCDPISGHTALYWYRQSLGQGLEFLIYFQGNSAPDKSGLPSDRFSAERTGGSVSTLTIQRTQQEDSAVYLCASSLTSGVYEQYFGPGTRLTVT.

This rearrangement joins TRBV2 to TRBJ1-1; the D is unclear. Trimming shortened V by 7 bases and J by 3 bases, and 15 bases separated the two germline ends. Germline-derived CDR1 and CDR2 are SNHLY and FYNNEI. The length of the CDR3 is 14 residues. CDR3 residues: CASIPQLQDTEAFF. Here the CDR3 DNA reads TGTGCCAGCATTCCACAGCTCCAAGACACTGAAGCTTTCTTT.

V gene TRBV7-6 combines with J gene TRBJ1-5; 8 bases align to TRBD1. Germline loops: CDR1 SGHVS, CDR2 FNYEAQ. This CDR3 has 16 residues. With 4 bases clipped from V and 6 bases from J, the junction kept 11 bases outside the gene matches. Written as DNA, the CDR3 is TGTGCCAGCAGCTCCGGGACAGGACCCTCGGTTCAGCCCCAGCATTTT. This sequence encodes CASSSGTGPSVQPQHF. Full variable domain (rest looked up from reference TRBV7-6 and TRBJ1-5): GAGVSQSPRYKVTKRGQDVALRCDPISGHVSLYWYRQALGQGPEFLTYFNYEAQQDKSGLPNDRFSAERPEGSISTLTIQRTEQRDSAMYRCASSSGTGPSVQPQHFGDGTRLSIL.

A single count supports this clone. This sequence joins TRBV7-6 and TRBJ1-1; D is unresolved. The CDR3 spans 12 residues. Trimming removed 1 base at V and 7 bases at J, with 7 bases between. The germline V gene encodes CDR1 SGHVS and CDR2 FNYEAQ. The CDR3 sequence: CASSLGGIEAFF. As DNA, the CDR3 is TGTGCCAGCAGCTTAGGAGGGATTGAAGCTTTCTTT.

The chain joins TRBV3-1 (or the pseudogene TRBV3-2) to TRBJ1-3; TRBD1 is a possible D gene (6 bases). Germline V lookup: CDR1 LGHDT, CDR2 YNNKEL (reference sequence). The CDR3 loop spans 15 amino acids. Deletions cut 4 bases from V and 1 base from J, with 11 bases between. The CDR3 DNA sequence: TGTGCCAGCAGCCGTTTCGGACAGTCTGGAAACACCATATATTTT. It codes for CASSRFGQSGNTIYF.

V is TRBV7-7 and J is TRBJ2-5, with D maybe TRBD2 (6 bases). Germline V gives CDR1 SSHAT, CDR2 FNYEAQ (reference sequence). Trimming left V 5 bases short and J 4 bases short, with 11 bases between. The CDR3 extends over 13 amino acids. The CDR3 protein is CASSRLVGETQYF. The CDR3 coding sequence is TGTGCCAGCAGCCGACTAGTAGGAGAGACCCAGTACTTC.

About this clone: Different DNA sequences within this sample yield the same CDR3. DNA for the CDR3: TGCGCCAGCAGCTTCCAGGGGAGCACAGATACGCAGTATTTT. It translates to CASSFQGSTDTQYF. The V call is TRBV5-1, the J call TRBJ2-3; TRBD1 is a possible D gene (6 bases). The CDR3 covers 14 residues. The ends were cut back, 2 bases at V and 0 bases at J, with 7 bases in the middle. From germline, CDR1 is SGHRS and CDR2 YFSETQ.

The chain has TRBV9 and TRBJ2-2; 8 positions agree with TRBD1. CDR1 SGDLS and CDR2 YYNGEE come from the germline V gene. The trim removed 7 bases at V and 5 bases at J, leaving 4 bases unmatched. CDR3 length equals 13 residues. CDR3 sequence reads: CASQGAATGELFF. In DNA form, the CDR3 reads TGTGCCAGCCAGGGGGCAGCGACCGGGGAGCTGTTTTTT.

V and J are TRBV5-1 and TRBJ1-2; 8 bases align to TRBD1. V gave up 0 bases and J gave up 6 bases; unmatched junction bases: 4. This CDR3 has 14 amino acids. Germline values: CDR1 SGHRS, CDR2 YFSETQ. The CDR3 DNA sequence: TGCGCCAGCAGCTTGGTCAGGGGGCCAGATGGCTACACCTTC. It encodes CASSLVRGPDGYTF.

The sample holds one count of this clone. This chain joins TRBV6-1 and TRBJ2-7; D is perhaps TRBD1 (6 bases). This CDR3 is built from 15 residues. Trimming left V 6 bases short and J 4 bases short, with 19 bases between. Germline V gives CDR1 MNHNS, CDR2 SASEGT. The CDR3 is CASRVTGYQWYEQYF. Written as DNA, the CDR3 is TGTGCCAGCAGAGTCACAGGGTATCAGTGGTACGAGCAGTACTTC.

This chain links TRBV10-1 with TRBJ2-2; tentatively, D is TRBD1 (5 bases). Per the germline V gene, CDR1 is WNHNN and CDR2 is SYGVQD (reference sequence). Trimming cost V 6 bases and J 6 bases, with 11 bases left between them. The CDR3 contains 13 residues. CDR3 protein: CASSKQVPGELFF. The DNA for the CDR3 is TGCGCCAGCAGCAAACAGGTTCCCGGGGAGCTGTTTTTT.

This chain links TRBV9 with TRBJ2-1; TRBD1 matches at 7 bases. V gave up 0 bases and J gave up 9 bases; unmatched junction bases: 18. The CDR3 totals 18 residues. The germline V gene has CDR1 SGDLS and CDR2 YYNGEE. The CDR3 DNA sequence: TGTGCCAGCAGCGTAGCCCCCCCCGGACAGGTCCGTATGGGTGAGCAGTTCTTC. Its protein is CASSVAPPGQVRMGEQFF.

The CDR3 nucleotides are TGTGCCACCAGCCGGGGGTCAGTCTCCTACGAGCAGTACTTC. Translation gives CATSRGSVSYEQYF. The gene calls are TRBV15 and TRBJ2-7; possibly TRBD2 for D (6 bases). CDR3 length: 14 residues. Germline-derived CDR1 and CDR2 are LNHNV and YYDKDF (reference sequence). The V and J ends lost 5 bases and 0 bases respectively, with 11 bases between them.

DNA for the CDR3: TGTGCCAGCAGCGGGTACGGGGTCACCGGGGAGCTGTTTTTT. It is translated as CASSGYGVTGELFF. The chain couples TRBV11-2 to TRBJ2-2; possible D gene TRBD2, 5 bases. V gave up 5 bases and J gave up 4 bases, with 11 bases separating them. The CDR3 consists of 14 residues. Per the germline V gene, CDR1 is SGHAT and CDR2 is FQNNGV.

This chain joins TRBV5-1 and TRBJ1-2, with 8 bases fitting TRBD1. The CDR3 contains 14 residues. The J segment lost 5 bases and the V segment lost 5 bases, leaving 8 bases of the junction unmatched. CDR1 SGHRS and CDR2 YFSETQ come from the germline V gene. DNA of the CDR3: TGCGCCAGCAGACTCCAGGGGGCTGGTTATGGCTACACCTTC. It yields the protein CASRLQGAGYGYTF.

The V and J genes are TRBV19 and TRBJ2-2; 9 nucleotides agree with TRBD1. The CDR3 runs to 15 residues. V lost 4 bases to trimming and J lost 4 bases; unmatched junction nucleotides: 4. The germline CDR1 and CDR2 sequences are LNHDA and SQIVND (reference sequence). CDR3 nucleotide sequence: TGTGCCAGTAGTACGGGACAGGGAGGCACCGGGGAGCTGTTTTTT. Protein sequence: CASSTGQGGTGELFF.

The chain couples TRBV6-5 to TRBJ2-7, with unresolved D. From germline, CDR1 is MNHEY and CDR2 SVGAGI. V was trimmed by 4 bases and J by 9 bases, leaving 16 bases between them. This CDR3 has 13 residues. The DNA of the CDR3 is TGTGCCAGCAGTTCTGTTCTGGGTAGAGGGCAGTACTTC. Protein: CASSSVLGRGQYF.

This chain connects TRBV29-1 to TRBJ2-1; no clear D. This CDR3 has 13 amino acids. CDR1 and CDR2 from the germline V gene are SQVTM and ANQGSEA. CDR3 sequence (DNA): TGCAGAGAGAGGCACGATCTCTACAATGAGCAGTTCTTC. Residues: CRERHDLYNEQFF.

For the CDR3, the DNA is TGTGCCAGCAGCACGGGACTAGCGGGGGGCATGGATACGCAGTATTTT. Its translation: CASSTGLAGGMDTQYF. The chain couples TRBV5-8 to TRBJ2-3; TRBD2 agrees at 15 bases. This CDR3 has 16 residues. Trimming at V came to 4 bases and at J to 6 bases, leaving 6 bases not matched to a gene. CDR1 and CDR2 from the germline V gene are SGHTS and YDEGEE.

The CDR3 sequence: CASSEFHGGNYEQYF. The CDR3, as DNA: TGTGCCAGCAGTGAATTCCACGGGGGGAACTACGAGCAGTACTTC. The chain combines TRBV6-1 with TRBJ2-7, with TRBD2 identical over 7 bases. The CDR3 covers 15 residues. The J segment lost 3 bases and the V segment lost 2 bases, leaving 7 bases of the junction unmatched. CDR1 is MNHNS, CDR2 SASEGT, per germline.

This clone was seen a single time. The rearrangement links TRBV9 to TRBJ1-4, with 7 bases fitting TRBD1. The CDR3 length is 15 residues. V shed 3 bases and J 4 bases; nucleotides not matched to a gene: 6. Germline-derived CDR1 and CDR2 are SGDLS and YYNGEE. The CDR3: CASSGSGQRNEKLFF. CDR3 in DNA: TGTGCCAGCAGCGGATCGGGACAGCGTAATGAAAAACTGTTTTTT.

The gene calls are TRBV14 and TRBJ2-5; D is perhaps TRBD1 (6 bases). The CDR3 consists of 13 residues. The germline V gene has CDR1 SGHDN and CDR2 FVKESK. The germline V and J ends were trimmed by 0 bases and 7 bases, with 9 bases remaining between them. Here the CDR3 reads CASSQDRQVTQYF. In nucleotides, the CDR3 is TGTGCCAGCAGCCAAGATCGACAGGTGACCCAGTACTTC.

The J gene is TRBJ1-2, the V gene TRBV11-3, with a tentative D call TRBD1 (5 bases). Trimming took off 5 bases at V and 14 bases at J, with 18 bases between the two ends. Germline lookup yields CDR1 SGHNT and CDR2 YENEEA. CDR3 length: 12 amino acids. CDR3 residues: CASSPGEGTKTF. DNA of the CDR3: TGTGCCAGCAGCCCGGGGGAGGGGACGAAGACCTTC.